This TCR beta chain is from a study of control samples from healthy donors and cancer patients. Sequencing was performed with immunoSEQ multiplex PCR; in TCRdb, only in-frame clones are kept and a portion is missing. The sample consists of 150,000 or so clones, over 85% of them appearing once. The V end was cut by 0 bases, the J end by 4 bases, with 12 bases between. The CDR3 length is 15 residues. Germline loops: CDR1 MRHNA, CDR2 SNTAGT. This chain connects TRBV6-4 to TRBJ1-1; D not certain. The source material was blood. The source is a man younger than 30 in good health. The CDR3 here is CASSDSGRKVTEAFF. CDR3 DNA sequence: TGTGCCAGCAGTGACTCAGGCCGAAAGGTCACTGAAGCTTTCTTT.